This T cell receptor beta chain was found in a study of T-cell memory formation after mild COVID-19. Study details: The study found TCR clusters largely donor specific.

The trim removed 5 bases at V and 3 bases at J, leaving 5 bases unmatched. The CDR3 spans 16 residues. In germline, CDR1 is SGHTA, CDR2 FQGTGA. In the case of this clonotype: What it binds is unknown.

Overall study results and limits: CD4+ bias marked clones expanding day 15 to 37, unlike balanced contracting clones. Some clones that responded were present in memory (sampled pre-infection), which suggests cross-reactive memory joined.

In TCRdb, the 5' RACE reads were re-called with MiXCR into one record per CDR3 protein. Of about 470,000 distinct CDR3 sequences in the sample, approximately 23% were seen once. The TCR was taken from an adult woman who had mild COVID-19 (a few samples of this study predate the infection). Cell type and time point are not known. Sequenced sample: PBMCs or a T cell subset sorted from them (not recorded which). The rearrangement links TRBV7-3 to TRBJ2-2; 11 bases line up with TRBD1. The chain's CDR3 is CASSLGQGADTGELFF. CDR3 DNA sequence: TGTGCCAGCAGCCTCGGACAGGGGGCGGACACCGGGGAGCTGTTTTTT.